This TCR beta chain derives from a study of beta chain features in type 1 diabetes. Study-wide findings and caveats: In type 1 diabetes patients, VDJ junctions had fewer insertions; deletions at these junctions were more frequent.

Trimming cost V 5 bases and J 5 bases; bases outside gene matches: 12. CDR3 length equals 15 residues. Germline assignment: CDR1 MDHEN and CDR2 SYDVKM. Concerning this clone: What it recognizes is unknown.

Sequenced material consisted of expressed TCRB transcripts (all of the isolated RNA was reverse transcribed). Assay: immunoSEQ multiplex PCR; the TCRdb copy retains only in-frame clones and omits some. The sample has 400,000 to 600,000 clones; about 30% are singletons. The clonotype originates from a young man in good health. Material: naive CD4+ T cells from blood. The rearrangement uses TRBV28 and TRBJ2-7; 7 nucleotides match TRBD1. CDR3 nucleotides: TGTGCCAGCAGTACCCCAGGGGGACCTGCTAACGAGCAGTACTTC. It codes for CASSTPGGPANEQYF.